This T cell receptor (beta chain) was captured in a study of T cells in localized non-small cell lung cancer. Study-wide points: In uninvolved adjacent lung, T cell clonality reached its highest value, exceeding tumor. A single tumor region was sequenced, leaving heterogeneity possible.

Libraries were prepared by immunoSEQ multiplex PCR; TCRdb keeps only in-frame clonotypes and omits some of them. The sample lists 20,000 to 25,000 clones, about 90% occurring once. Concerning this clone itself: Its target is unknown.

The TCR originated in a male donor at least 60 years old with stage II squamous cell lung carcinoma. The source material was peripheral blood, sampled before any cancer treatment.

Written as DNA, the CDR3 is TGTGCCAGCAGTTACAGGGGAGGCACTGAAGCTTTCTTT. Translating gives CASSYRGGTEAFF. The V and J genes are TRBV2 and TRBJ1-1; 7 nucleotides agree with TRBD1. Germline V lookup: CDR1 SNHLY, CDR2 FYNNEI. The CDR3 totals 13 residues. The ends lost 5 bases at V and 4 bases at J; junction bases unmatched: 4.